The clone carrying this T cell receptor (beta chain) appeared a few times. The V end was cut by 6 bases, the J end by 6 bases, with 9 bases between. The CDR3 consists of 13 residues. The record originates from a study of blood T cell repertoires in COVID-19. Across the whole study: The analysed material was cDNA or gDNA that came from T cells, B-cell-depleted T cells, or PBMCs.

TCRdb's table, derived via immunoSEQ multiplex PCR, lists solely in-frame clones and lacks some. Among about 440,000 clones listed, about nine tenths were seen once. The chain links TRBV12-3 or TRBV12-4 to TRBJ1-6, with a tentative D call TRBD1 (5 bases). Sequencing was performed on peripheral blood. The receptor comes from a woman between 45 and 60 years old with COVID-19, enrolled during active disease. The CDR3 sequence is CASSSQGNSPLHF. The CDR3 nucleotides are TGTGCCAGCAGCTCCCAGGGTAATTCACCCCTCCACTTT.